These 17 T cell receptor beta chains were sequenced from one sample in a study of beta chain features in type 1 diabetes. Expressed TCRB transcripts were sequenced, since all the RNA that had been isolated was reverse transcribed. Assay: immunoSEQ multiplex PCR; the TCRdb copy retains only in-frame clones and omits some. This table has hundreds of thousands of clones, about a sixth appearing once. The sample was naive CD4+ T cells from blood. The receptors shown here come from a woman between 18 and 29 years old in good health.

This clone was seen only a few times. V gene TRBV7-2 combines with J gene TRBJ2-1; no clear D gene. Germline V CDR1 and CDR2: SGHTA, FQGNSA. Trimming removed 5 bases at V and 4 bases at J, with 12 bases between. This CDR3 contains 14 residues. CDR3 sequence (DNA): TGTGCCAGCAGCCCCCCGCGCAGATACAATGAGCAGTTCTTC. Translating it yields CASSPPRRYNEQFF.

The V gene is TRBV28, the J gene TRBJ2-7, with TRBD1 as a possible D gene (6 bases). With 4 bases removed from V and 5 bases from J, the gap between germline ends came to 12 bases. Germline V CDR1 and CDR2: MDHEN, SYDVKM. The CDR3 contains 13 residues. CDR3 nucleotides: TGTGCCAGCAGTTCACAGGGTTTCCACGAGCAGTACTTC. It encodes CASSSQGFHEQYF.

A few counts support this clone. The chain recombines TRBV7-9 with TRBJ2-3, with 9 bases aligning to TRBD2. Trimming cost V 5 bases and J 2 bases; bases outside gene matches: 11. CDR3 length: 17 residues. The V gene's germline CDR1 is SEHNR and CDR2 FQNEAQ (reference sequence). Here the CDR3 DNA reads TGTGCCAGCAGCCTGCGGGAGCGGGAGGTATTCACAGATACGCAGTATTTT. This translates into CASSLREREVFTDTQYF.

The chain has TRBV18 and TRBJ2-7, with 8 positions matching TRBD1. The V gene end was trimmed by 6 bases and the J gene end by 5 bases; junction bases not matched to a gene: 6. The CDR3 sequence is 13 residues long. CDR1 KGHSH and CDR2 LQKENI come from the germline V gene. The CDR3 nucleotides are TGTGCCAGCTCGCTCCACAGGGGGGACGAGCAGTACTTC. This encodes CASSLHRGDEQYF.

CDR3 nucleotides: TGCGCCAGCAGCTTGGACGGCAGGGGAGGGAATCAGCCCCAGCATTTT. Encoded protein: CASSLDGRGGNQPQHF. This chain uses TRBV5-1 with TRBJ1-5; a possible D gene is TRBD1 (6 bases). The germline gives CDR1 SGHRS, CDR2 YFSETQ. The CDR3 sequence is 16 residues long. Trimming took off 0 bases at V and 4 bases at J, with 14 bases between the two ends.

CDR3 DNA: TGTGCCAGCAGCTTACCAGGGGTAGAGACCCAGTACTTC. It yields the protein CASSLPGVETQYF. The chain recombines TRBV5-8 with TRBJ2-5, with a tentative D call TRBD1 (6 bases). The CDR3 spans 13 residues. V dropped 2 bases and J dropped 4 bases, with 9 bases sitting between them. Germline V gene lookup returns CDR1 SGHTS and CDR2 YDEGEE.

Here the CDR3 DNA reads TGTGCCACCAGCAAAAGCGGGGCCTTTCGGCAGCCCCAGCATTTT. Translation: CATSKSGAFRQPQHF. V and J are TRBV15 and TRBJ1-5, with D maybe TRBD1 (5 bases). V lost 4 bases and J lost 7, with 17 bases in between. Germline V lookup: CDR1 LNHNV, CDR2 YYDKDF (reference sequence). This CDR3 has 15 amino acids.

This CDR3 reads CASSEGLISQPQHF. CDR3 DNA: TGTGCCAGCAGTGAGGGTTTGATTAGTCAGCCCCAGCATTTT. The chain recombines TRBV2 with TRBJ1-5, with D hard to call. CDR1 is SNHLY, CDR2 FYNNEI, per germline. The germline V and J ends were trimmed by 3 bases and 6 bases, with 12 bases remaining between them. There are 14 residues in the CDR3.

The V and J genes are TRBV28 and TRBJ1-2, with D uncertain. Germline V gene sequence: CDR1 MDHEN, CDR2 SYDVKM. Trimming removed 2 bases from V and 3 bases from J, with 10 bases in between. This CDR3 has 14 residues. CDR3 sequence reads: CASSLARSDYGYTF. DNA for the CDR3: TGTGCCAGCAGTTTAGCACGGAGCGACTATGGCTACACCTTC.

This sequence joins TRBV7-3 and TRBJ2-7; TRBD1 matches 8 bases. Germline V lookup: CDR1 SGHTA, CDR2 FQGTGA. This CDR3 comprises 17 residues. The J segment lost 5 bases and the V segment lost 5 bases, leaving 17 bases of the junction unmatched. In DNA, the CDR3 is TGTGCCAGCAGCCCGTCTTCGGACAGGGTTCCTCCCGACGAGCAGTACTTC. This translates into CASSPSSDRVPPDEQYF.

V is TRBV7-2 and J is TRBJ2-5; 8 bases align to TRBD2. Germline V lookup: CDR1 SGHTA, CDR2 FQGNSA. The CDR3 runs to 15 residues. The V and J ends lost 4 bases and 3 bases, in that order; junction bases with no gene match: 7. In DNA, the CDR3 is TGTGCCAGCAGCTCCGCCGGGACTAGAAAAGAGACCCAGTACTTC. It codes for CASSSAGTRKETQYF.

This chain uses TRBV5-6 with TRBJ2-1; 7 bases fit TRBD1. Germline V gene sequence: CDR1 SGHDT, CDR2 YYEEEE. CDR3 length: 14 amino acids. The J segment lost 4 bases and the V segment lost 6 bases, leaving 7 bases of the junction unmatched. CDR3 bases: TGTGCCAGCAAAGCCAGACAGGGTTACAATGAGCAGTTCTTC. This gives the protein CASKARQGYNEQFF.

The chain has TRBV9 and TRBJ2-1; 8 nucleotides align to TRBD2. CDR1 SGDLS and CDR2 YYNGEE come from the germline V gene. This CDR3 comprises 16 residues. Losses at the gene ends were 3 bases for V and 4 bases for J; bases not matched to a gene: 9. In DNA, the CDR3 is TGTGCCAGCAGCGCGGGCGGGCTAGCGGGTTACAATGAGCAGTTCTTC. Protein product: CASSAGGLAGYNEQFF.

In its sample, this clone was seen a few times. For the CDR3, the DNA is TGTGCCAGCGGGACGGGAGGAGCCTACGAGCAGTACTTC. It yields the protein CASGTGGAYEQYF. This chain connects TRBV6-5 to TRBJ2-7, with 7 positions matching TRBD2. The CDR3 consists of 13 residues. CDR1 MNHEY and CDR2 SVGAGI come from the germline V gene. Trimming took 8 bases from V and 2 from J; bases not matched to a gene: 6.

The genes are TRBV7-3 and TRBJ2-4, with a weak D call TRBD2 (5 bases). Germline V gene lookup returns CDR1 SGHTA and CDR2 FQGTGA. The CDR3 contains 16 residues. V was trimmed by 1 base and J by 0 bases, leaving 10 bases between them. CDR3 in amino acids: CASSLSGPTAKNIQYF. The CDR3 DNA reads as TGTGCCAGCAGCTTAAGCGGGCCAACAGCCAAAAACATTCAGTACTTC.

This chain links TRBV12-5 with TRBJ1-2; no clear D gene. With 3 bases removed from V and 2 bases from J, the gap between germline ends came to 7 bases. The CDR3 sequence is 13 residues long. Germline-derived CDR1 and CDR2 are LGHNT and FRNRAP. The CDR3 region is CASGFGVNYGYTF. In nucleotides, the CDR3 is TGTGCTAGTGGTTTCGGAGTAAACTATGGCTACACCTTC.

CDR3 protein: CASSLVPPYGYTF. As DNA, the CDR3 is TGTGCCAGCAGCTTAGTCCCCCCATATGGCTACACCTTC. This chain joins TRBV7-2 and TRBJ1-2; D is ambiguous. Deletions cut 1 base from V and 5 bases from J, with 8 bases between. From germline, CDR1 is SGHTA and CDR2 FQGNSA. The CDR3 consists of 13 residues.